This paragraph reports one T cell receptor beta chain. Authors' data handling: It was from reference gene primer amplification that nucleated cell counts were estimated. Assay: immunoSEQ multiplex PCR; the TCRdb copy retains only in-frame clones and omits some. The DNA gave D and trimming, while V, J and clone size come from that table. The data contain about 210,000 clones, around 80% of them singletons. The data were obtained in a study of blood T cell repertoires in COVID-19. About the research overall: Whether acute or convalescent, the COVID-19 samples came from the United States, Italy and Spain.

Germline CDR1 is SGHDT and CDR2 is YYEEEE. Germline trimming cut 0 bases from V and 10 bases from J; bases unmatched to any gene: 6. The CDR3 loop spans 14 amino acids. The source material was peripheral blood. This clonotype was obtained from a woman aged 70-85 years with acute or convalescent COVID-19. V gene TRBV5-6 combines with J gene TRBJ2-2; TRBD1 aligns across 7 bases. In nucleotides, the CDR3 is TGTGCCAGCAGCTTGGGACAGGGTTTCGCGGAGCTGTTTTTT. Translated: CASSLGQGFAELFF.